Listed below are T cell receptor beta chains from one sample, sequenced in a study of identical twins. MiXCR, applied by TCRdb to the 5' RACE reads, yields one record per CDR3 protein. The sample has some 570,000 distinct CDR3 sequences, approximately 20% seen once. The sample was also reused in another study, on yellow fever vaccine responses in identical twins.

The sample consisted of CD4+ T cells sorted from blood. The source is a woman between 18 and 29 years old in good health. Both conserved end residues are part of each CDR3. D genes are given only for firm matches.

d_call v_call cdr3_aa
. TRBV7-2 CASSLNYNEQFF
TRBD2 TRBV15 CATSTLAGAEQFF
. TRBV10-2 CASSDSGLVSGANVLTF
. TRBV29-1 CSVAGGHEAFF
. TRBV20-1 CSASKIVTDTQYF
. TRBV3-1 CASSQVEGGTEAFF
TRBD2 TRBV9 CASSVEGLTYNEQFF
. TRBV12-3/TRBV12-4 CASSFNRAGYTF
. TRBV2 CASRADPHKGDIQYF
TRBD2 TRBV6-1 CASSRSTSGETQYF
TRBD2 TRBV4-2 CASSLSGLAGSQETQYF
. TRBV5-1 CASSWGWENTEAFF
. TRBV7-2 CASINRGGAGELFF
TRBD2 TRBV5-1 CASSPEVFGGGASTDTQYF
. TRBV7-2 CASSLDPTGYGYTF
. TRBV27 CASSLTASGNTIYF
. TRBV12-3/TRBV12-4 CASMRWTENTEAFF
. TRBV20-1 CSARGAATNEKLFF
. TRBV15 CATSSELYEQYF
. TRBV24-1 CATSAEGRTEAFF
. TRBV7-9 CASSPGGGRTEAFF
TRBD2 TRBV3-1 CASSQLSGGPEKGEFF
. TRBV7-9 CASSILRGKETQYF
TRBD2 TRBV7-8 CASIGWLAGGGGDTQYF
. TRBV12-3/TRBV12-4 CASSLSSSETQYF